This T cell receptor beta chain was sequenced in a study of T cells in Graves' hyperthyroidism and ophthalmopathy. This clonotype appeared a few times. A patient was excluded if there was uncontrolled infection, other autoimmune disease, pregnancy or lactation. Using RNA transcripts as the source, TCR beta CDR3 regions were amplified. First-round RT-PCR with HTBI primers amplified the TCR CDR3 region. TCRdb independently ran MiXCR on the multiplex PCR reads; one entry per CDR3 protein. In the table there are more than 250,000 distinct CDR3 sequences, over 12% of which are singletons. This CDR3 is built from 14 residues. V was pared by 5 bases and J by 7 bases, with 5 bases of the junction left unmatched. Looked up from germline, CDR1 is MNHEY and CDR2 is SVGEGT.

Material for sequencing was blood. The TCR originated in a woman in her forties or fifties with Graves' hyperthyroidism that later progressed to Graves' ophthalmopathy. The chain uses TRBV6-2 or TRBV6-3 and TRBJ2-3; 11 bases are a match to TRBD2. CDR3 residues: CASSIAGGSNTQYF. In DNA form, the CDR3 reads TGTGCCAGCAGTATAGCGGGAGGGTCAAATACGCAGTATTTT.